Below, one TCR beta chain is given with its context. Its cognate antigen is unknown. In the sort, naive CD8 T cells were defined as CD8+CD4-CCR7+CD45RA+. This entry is derived from a study of molecular identifiers for immune sequencing clone quantification. Looking at the study overall: Replicates involved a five-way split of RNA from roughly 20,000 or 100,000 naive CD8 cells, with sequencing of four.

Study observations and caveats: Naive cells had under 1% of molecules in clones above 20 RNA copies, effectors over 99%.

Bulk TCR libraries used previously described methods and listed TCR primers. Each CDR3 protein is one row after TCRdb ran MiXCR on the PCR reads. The sample lists 90,000 or so distinct CDR3 sequences; around 27% were seen once. CDR3 length: 16 amino acids. From germline, CDR1 is MNHEY and CDR2 SVGAGI. V lost 0 bases, J lost 9 bases, and 5 bases stayed unmatched. The material sequenced was naive CD8+ T cells from blood, with Jurkat cell RNA spiked in. Stated subset: FACS-sorted CD8+CD4-CCR7+CD45RA+ naive T cells. The TCR comes from a human donor in good health. Some libraries in this study had Jurkat cell RNA spiked in. The gene calls are TRBV6-5 and TRBJ1-6, with 10 bases matching TRBD1. The CDR3 reads CASSYSIGQGVSPLHF. The CDR3 DNA sequence: TGTGCCAGCAGTTACTCGATCGGACAGGGGGTTTCACCCCTCCACTTT.